The 18 T cell receptor beta chains presented below share a single source sample, sequenced in a study of CXCR3-negative and CXCR3-positive naive CD8 T cells. No antigen has been identified for these receptors. With UMI labels, 5' RACE was used to prepare the TRB cDNA libraries. TCRdb reprocessed the 5' RACE reads and stores each CDR3 protein as one record, lacking DNA. Here the sample table reports under 90,000 distinct CDR3 sequences. Study outcomes and limitations: CXCR3-positive naive cells had more hydrophobic TRB CDR3s than CXCR3-negative naive cells.

Input material: naive CXCR3+ CD8+ T cells from blood. Subset noted: CD45RO-CCR7+CD27+CD95- naive CD8+ T cells expressing CXCR3 (TNR3+). Every receptor here comes from a human donor in good health. Some clones in this sample may be carry-over from other donors' samples.

The chain is built from TRBV28 and TRBJ2-6. In germline, CDR1 is MDHEN, CDR2 SYDVKM. The CDR3 is 16 residues long. CDR3 sequence reads: CASRPPQGPGANVLTF.

The chain joins TRBV4-1 to TRBJ1-2; without DNA, the TCRdb call of TRBD1 cannot be checked. Germline V gene sequence: CDR1 MGHRA, CDR2 YSYEKL. This CDR3 comprises 14 residues. CDR3 amino acids: CASSQAGTVSGYTF.

This chain uses TRBV6-1 with TRBJ2-5; TCRdb gives TRBD2 as the D gene, but with no DNA this cannot be confirmed. Germline V gives CDR1 MNHNS, CDR2 SASEGT. CDR3 size: 15 residues. CDR3 protein: CASSEVAGGYNEQYF.

The chain recombines TRBV10-3 with TRBJ2-1; the TCRdb call, TRBD1, lacks DNA for checking. CDR1 and CDR2 from the germline V gene are ENHRY and SYGVKD. The CDR3 runs to 17 residues. CDR3: CAISETGDRGSYNEQFF.

V gene TRBV7-9 combines with J gene TRBJ2-7; TCRdb returns TRBD1, unconfirmable since there is no DNA. CDR3 length: 15 residues. Germline-derived CDR1 and CDR2 are SEHNR and FQNEAQ (reference sequence). The CDR3 is CASSLDEGPDYEQYF.

The CDR3 region is CASSQVSAQWAYNEQFF. The chain employs TRBV4-1 and TRBJ2-1. The CDR3 has 17 residues. The germline gives CDR1 MGHRA, CDR2 YSYEKL.

V is TRBV6-2 or TRBV6-3 and J is TRBJ2-3. This CDR3 is built from 18 residues. Germline CDR1 and CDR2: MNHEY and SVGEGT. The CDR3 sequence: CASSTDQTYGPGTDTQYF.

V is TRBV7-8 and J is TRBJ1-1; TCRdb picks TRBD1, but there is no DNA to check that call. Germline V lookup: CDR1 SGHVS, CDR2 FQNEAQ. This CDR3 has 16 amino acids. The CDR3 is CASSPLGGTENTEAFF.

The chain is built from TRBV29-1 and TRBJ2-7; TCRdb designates TRBD1, a call that cannot be tested without DNA. Germline V lookup: CDR1 SQVTM, CDR2 ANQGSEA. CDR3 length: 11 amino acids. This CDR3 is CSVLDSYEQYF.

This chain links TRBV28 with TRBJ2-1; lacking DNA, the TRBD2 call made by TCRdb goes unchecked. The CDR3 sequence is 17 residues long. Germline V gives CDR1 MDHEN, CDR2 SYDVKM. The CDR3 sequence: CASSLFGLAEIHNEQFF. The variable domain in full, with the rest retrieved from reference TRBV28 and TRBJ2-1, is DVKVTQSSRYLVKRTGEKVFLECVQDMDHENMFWYRQDPGLGLRLIYFSYDVKMKEKGDIPEGYSVSREKKERFSLILESASTNQTSMYLCASSLFGLAEIHNEQFFGPGTRLTVL.

The chain combines TRBV28 with TRBJ2-5; there is no DNA to check the TCRdb D call of TRBD2. In germline, CDR1 is MDHEN, CDR2 SYDVKM. This CDR3 comprises 18 residues. This CDR3 is CASSSPTSGSDNQETQYF.

This CDR3 reads CASSFGTGEETQYF. The chain employs TRBV6-5 and TRBJ2-5; the D gene TCRdb calls, TRBD1, cannot be checked with no DNA. Per the germline V gene, CDR1 is MNHEY and CDR2 is SVGAGI. The CDR3 is made up of 14 amino acids.

The chain has TRBV4-1 and TRBJ2-1; the D call from TCRdb, TRBD1, cannot be confirmed without DNA. The CDR3 spans 16 residues. Germline CDR1 MGHRA, CDR2 YSYEKL. This CDR3 is CASSRDPRTGRDEQFF.

The CDR3 reads CASSYDLAGAETQYF. The chain couples TRBV6-5 to TRBJ2-5; no DNA is available, so the TRBD2 call from TCRdb remains unchecked. Per germline, CDR1 MNHEY and CDR2 SVGAGI. This CDR3 is 15 amino acids long.

This chain uses TRBV9 with TRBJ2-3. The germline gives CDR1 SGDLS, CDR2 YYNGEE. This CDR3 spans 16 amino acids. The CDR3 region is CASSVGDLVITDTQYF.

This chain connects TRBV5-1 to TRBJ2-1; the D gene TCRdb calls, TRBD2, cannot be checked with no DNA. Per the germline V gene, CDR1 is SGHRS and CDR2 is YFSETQ. This CDR3 is 17 amino acids long. The CDR3: CASSEYSLLEGYHEQFF.

V gene TRBV5-5 combines with J gene TRBJ2-7; lacking DNA, the TRBD1 call made by TCRdb goes unchecked. There are 14 residues in the CDR3. From germline, CDR1 is SGHKS and CDR2 YYEKEE (reference sequence). The CDR3 is CASSLLGGSGEQYF. The full variable domain, in which reference TRBV5-5 and TRBJ2-7 provide the parts outside the CDR3, is DAGVTQSPTHLIKTRGQQVTLRCSPISGHKSVSWYQQVLGQGPQFIFQYYEKEERGRGNFPDRFSARQFPNYSSELNVNALLLGDSALYLCASSLLGGSGEQYFGPGTRLTVT.

The chain has TRBV29-1 and TRBJ2-5; TCRdb indicates TRBD1, and absent DNA this call remains unverified. This CDR3 contains 17 residues. Germline lookup yields CDR1 SQVTM and CDR2 ANQGSEA. The CDR3: CSVEKFREDRAKETQYF.